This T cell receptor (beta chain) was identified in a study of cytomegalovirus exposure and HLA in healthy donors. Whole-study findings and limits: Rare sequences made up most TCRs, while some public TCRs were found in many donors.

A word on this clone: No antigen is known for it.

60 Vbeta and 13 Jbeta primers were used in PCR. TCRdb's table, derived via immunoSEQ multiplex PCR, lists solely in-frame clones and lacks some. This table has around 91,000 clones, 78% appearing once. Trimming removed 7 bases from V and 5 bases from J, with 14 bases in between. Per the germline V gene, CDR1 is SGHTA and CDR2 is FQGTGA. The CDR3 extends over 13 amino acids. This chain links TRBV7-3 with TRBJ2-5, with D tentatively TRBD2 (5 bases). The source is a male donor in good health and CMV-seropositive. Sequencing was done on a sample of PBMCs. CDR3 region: CASNRGLGETQYF. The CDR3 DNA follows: TGTGCCAGCAACCGGGGTCTCGGCGAGACCCAGTACTTC.